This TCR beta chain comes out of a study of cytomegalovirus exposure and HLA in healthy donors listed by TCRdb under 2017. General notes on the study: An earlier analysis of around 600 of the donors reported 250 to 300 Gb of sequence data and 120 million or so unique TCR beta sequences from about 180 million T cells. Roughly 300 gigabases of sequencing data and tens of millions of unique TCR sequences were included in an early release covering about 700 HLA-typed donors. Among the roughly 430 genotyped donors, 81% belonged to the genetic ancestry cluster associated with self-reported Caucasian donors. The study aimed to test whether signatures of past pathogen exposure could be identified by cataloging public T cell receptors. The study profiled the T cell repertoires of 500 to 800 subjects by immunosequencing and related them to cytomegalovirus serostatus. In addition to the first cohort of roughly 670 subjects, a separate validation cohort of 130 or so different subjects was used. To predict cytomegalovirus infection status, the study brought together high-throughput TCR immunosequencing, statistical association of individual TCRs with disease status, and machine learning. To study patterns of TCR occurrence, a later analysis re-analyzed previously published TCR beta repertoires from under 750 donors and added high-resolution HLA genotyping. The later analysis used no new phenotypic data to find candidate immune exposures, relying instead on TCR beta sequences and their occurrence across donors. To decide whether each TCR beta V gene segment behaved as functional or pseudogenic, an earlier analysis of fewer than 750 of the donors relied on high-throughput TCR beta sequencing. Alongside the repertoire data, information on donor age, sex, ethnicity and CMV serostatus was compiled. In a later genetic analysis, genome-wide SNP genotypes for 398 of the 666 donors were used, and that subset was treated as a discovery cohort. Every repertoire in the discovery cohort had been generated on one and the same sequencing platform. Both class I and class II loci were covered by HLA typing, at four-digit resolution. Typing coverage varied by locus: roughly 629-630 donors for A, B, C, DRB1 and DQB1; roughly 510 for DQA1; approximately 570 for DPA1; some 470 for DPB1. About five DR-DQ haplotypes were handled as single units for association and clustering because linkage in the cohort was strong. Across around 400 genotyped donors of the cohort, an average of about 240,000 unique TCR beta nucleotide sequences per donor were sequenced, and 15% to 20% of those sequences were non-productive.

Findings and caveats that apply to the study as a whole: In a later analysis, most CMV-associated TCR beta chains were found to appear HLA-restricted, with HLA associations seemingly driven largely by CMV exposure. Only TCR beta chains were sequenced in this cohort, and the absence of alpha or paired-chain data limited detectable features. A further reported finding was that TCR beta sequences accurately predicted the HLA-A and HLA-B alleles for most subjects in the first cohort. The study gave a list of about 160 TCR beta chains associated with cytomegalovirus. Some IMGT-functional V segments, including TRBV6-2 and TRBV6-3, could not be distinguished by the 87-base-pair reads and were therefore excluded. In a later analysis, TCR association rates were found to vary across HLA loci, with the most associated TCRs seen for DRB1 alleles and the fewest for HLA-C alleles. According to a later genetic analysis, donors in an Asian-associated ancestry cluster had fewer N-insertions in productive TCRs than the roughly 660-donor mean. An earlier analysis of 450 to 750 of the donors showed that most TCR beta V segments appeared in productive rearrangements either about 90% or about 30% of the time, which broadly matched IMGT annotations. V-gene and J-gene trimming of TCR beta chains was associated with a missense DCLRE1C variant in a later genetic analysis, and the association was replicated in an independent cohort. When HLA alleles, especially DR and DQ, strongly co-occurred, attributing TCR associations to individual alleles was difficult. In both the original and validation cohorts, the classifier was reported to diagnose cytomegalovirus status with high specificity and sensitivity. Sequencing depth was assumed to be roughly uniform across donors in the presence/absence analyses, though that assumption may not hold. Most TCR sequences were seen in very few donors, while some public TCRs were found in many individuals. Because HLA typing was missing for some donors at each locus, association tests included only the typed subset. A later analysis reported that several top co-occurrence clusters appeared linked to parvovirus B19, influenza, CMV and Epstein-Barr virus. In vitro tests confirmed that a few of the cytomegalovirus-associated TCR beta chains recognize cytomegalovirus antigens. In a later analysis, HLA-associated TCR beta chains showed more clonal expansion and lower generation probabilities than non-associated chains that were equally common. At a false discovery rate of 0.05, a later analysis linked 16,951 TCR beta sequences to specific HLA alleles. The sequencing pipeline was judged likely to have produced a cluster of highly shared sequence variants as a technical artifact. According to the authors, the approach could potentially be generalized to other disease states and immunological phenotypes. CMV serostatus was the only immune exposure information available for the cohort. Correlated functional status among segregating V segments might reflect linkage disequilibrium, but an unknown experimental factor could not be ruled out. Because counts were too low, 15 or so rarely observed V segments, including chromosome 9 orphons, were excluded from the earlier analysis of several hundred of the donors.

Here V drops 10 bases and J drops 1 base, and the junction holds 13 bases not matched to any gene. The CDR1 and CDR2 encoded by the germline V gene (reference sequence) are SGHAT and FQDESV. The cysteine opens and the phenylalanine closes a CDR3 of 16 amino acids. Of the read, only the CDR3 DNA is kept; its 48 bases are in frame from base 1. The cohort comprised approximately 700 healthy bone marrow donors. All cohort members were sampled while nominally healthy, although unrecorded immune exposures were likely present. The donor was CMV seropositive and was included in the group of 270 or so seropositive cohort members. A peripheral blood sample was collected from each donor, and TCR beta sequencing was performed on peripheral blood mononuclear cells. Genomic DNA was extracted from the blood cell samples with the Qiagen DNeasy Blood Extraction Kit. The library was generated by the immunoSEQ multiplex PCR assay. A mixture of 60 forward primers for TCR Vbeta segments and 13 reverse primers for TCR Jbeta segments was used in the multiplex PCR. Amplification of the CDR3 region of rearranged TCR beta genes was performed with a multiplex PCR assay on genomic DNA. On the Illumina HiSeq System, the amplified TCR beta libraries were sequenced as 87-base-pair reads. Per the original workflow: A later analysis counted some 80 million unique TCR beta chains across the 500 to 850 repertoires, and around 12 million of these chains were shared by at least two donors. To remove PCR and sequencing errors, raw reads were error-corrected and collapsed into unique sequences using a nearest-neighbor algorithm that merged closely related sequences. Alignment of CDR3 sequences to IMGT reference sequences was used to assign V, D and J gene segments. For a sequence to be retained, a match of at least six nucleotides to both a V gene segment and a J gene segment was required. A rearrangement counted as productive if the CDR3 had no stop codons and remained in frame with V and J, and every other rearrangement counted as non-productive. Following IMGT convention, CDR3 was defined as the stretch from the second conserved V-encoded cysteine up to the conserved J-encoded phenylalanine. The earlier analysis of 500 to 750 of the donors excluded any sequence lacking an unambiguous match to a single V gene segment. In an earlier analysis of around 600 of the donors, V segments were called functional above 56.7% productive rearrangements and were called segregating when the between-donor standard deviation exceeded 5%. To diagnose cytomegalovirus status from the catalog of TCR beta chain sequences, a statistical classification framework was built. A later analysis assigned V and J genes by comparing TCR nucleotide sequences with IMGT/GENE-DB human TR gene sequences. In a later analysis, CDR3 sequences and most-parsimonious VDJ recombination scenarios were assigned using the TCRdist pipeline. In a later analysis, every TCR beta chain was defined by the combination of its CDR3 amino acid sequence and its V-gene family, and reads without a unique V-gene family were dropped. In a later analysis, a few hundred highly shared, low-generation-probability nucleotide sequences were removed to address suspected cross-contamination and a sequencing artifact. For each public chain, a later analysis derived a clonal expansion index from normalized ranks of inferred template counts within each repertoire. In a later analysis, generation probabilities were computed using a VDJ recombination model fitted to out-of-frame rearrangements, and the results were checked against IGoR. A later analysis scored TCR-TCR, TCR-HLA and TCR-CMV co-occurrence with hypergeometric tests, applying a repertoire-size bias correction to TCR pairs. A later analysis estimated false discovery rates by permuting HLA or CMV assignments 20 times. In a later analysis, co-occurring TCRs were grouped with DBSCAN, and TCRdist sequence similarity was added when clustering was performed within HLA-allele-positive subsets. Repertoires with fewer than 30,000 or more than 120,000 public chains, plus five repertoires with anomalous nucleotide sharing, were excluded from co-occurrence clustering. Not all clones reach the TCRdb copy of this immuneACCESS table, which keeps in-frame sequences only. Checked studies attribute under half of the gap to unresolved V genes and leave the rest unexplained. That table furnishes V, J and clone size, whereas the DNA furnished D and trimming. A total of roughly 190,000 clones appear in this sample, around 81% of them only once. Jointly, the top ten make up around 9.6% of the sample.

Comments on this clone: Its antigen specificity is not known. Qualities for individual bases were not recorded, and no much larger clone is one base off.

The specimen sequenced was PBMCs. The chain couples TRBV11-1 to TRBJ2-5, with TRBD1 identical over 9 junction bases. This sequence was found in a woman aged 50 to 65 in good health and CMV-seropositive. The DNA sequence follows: TGTGCCACCCACTCGAGAGGGACAGGGTCCCAAGAGACCCAGTACTTC. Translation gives CATHSRGTGSQETQYF.